This entry lists 11 T cell receptor beta chains sequenced from one sample in a study of read filtering for tumor transcriptome and immune sequencing. This library used roughly 0.4 ug RNA and molecular barcoded adaptors spanning alpha/delta and beta/gamma chains. MiXCR, applied by TCRdb to the reads, yields one record per CDR3 protein. The sample consists of approximately 25,000 distinct CDR3 sequences, about 15% of them appearing once. Sample: a population of CD138-negative cells sorted from bone marrow. The receptors were gathered from a donor aged 40 or over with multiple myeloma.

CDR3 protein: CASSYGEGGPINNEQFF. CDR3 DNA sequence: TGTGCCAGCAGTTACGGCGAGGGGGGACCTATAAACAATGAGCAGTTCTTC. The chain has TRBV7-9 and TRBJ2-1; the D call may be TRBD1 or TRBD2 (6 bases each). The germline V and J ends were trimmed by 6 bases and 5 bases, with 23 bases remaining between them. The CDR3 runs 17 residues. The V gene's germline CDR1 is SEHNR and CDR2 FQNEAQ (reference sequence).

In its sample, this clonotype was seen many times. The chain joins TRBV10-3 to TRBJ1-1; no clear D gene. CDR1 ENHRY and CDR2 SYGVKD come from the germline V gene. The CDR3 length is 14 residues. V was pared by 7 bases and J by 1 base, with 13 bases between. CDR3 sequence reads: CAINAGQWNTEAFF. The CDR3 nucleotides read TGTGCCATCAATGCGGGTCAATGGAACACTGAAGCTTTCTTT.

The sample holds many counts of this clonotype. The rearrangement links TRBV7-9 to TRBJ2-5, with TRBD1 identical over 7 bases. J lost 5 bases, V lost 0 bases, and 6 bases had no gene match. There are 15 residues in the CDR3. The germline CDR1 and CDR2 sequences are SEHNR and FQNEAQ (reference sequence). The CDR3 nucleotides read TGTGCCAGCAGCTTAGCGCTGACAGGGAGTGAGACCCAGTACTTC. Translating it yields CASSLALTGSETQYF.

This clonotype was observed at least ten times. This rearrangement joins TRBV4-2 to TRBJ2-1, with 8 bases lining up with TRBD2. The CDR3 runs 17 residues. Germline trimming cut 0 bases from V and 8 bases from J; bases unmatched to any gene: 12. Germline lookup yields CDR1 LGHNA and CDR2 YNFKEQ. DNA for the CDR3: TGTGCCAGCAGCCAAGAGGGATTGGCGGGAGGACGGGATGAGCAGTTCTTC. Protein product: CASSQEGLAGGRDEQFF.

V usage is TRBV19 and J usage is TRBJ2-2, with 11 positions matching TRBD2. The germline V gene encodes CDR1 LNHDA and CDR2 SQIVND (reference sequence). CDR3 length: 15 residues. V was clipped by 3 bases and J by 6 bases; unmatched bases: 3. CDR3 sequence (DNA): TGTGCCAGTAGTATCCCTAGCGGGAGGTCCGGGGAGCTGTTTTTT. Translation gives CASSIPSGRSGELFF.

This clonotype was picked up many times. This chain joins TRBV11-2 and TRBJ2-7, with a weak D call TRBD1 (6 bases). Germline values: CDR1 SGHAT, CDR2 FQNNGV. V shed 4 bases and J shed 4 bases, with 8 bases lying between them. This CDR3 comprises 12 residues. CDR3 region: CASSSQGYEQYF. The CDR3 region has the DNA TGTGCCAGCAGCTCCCAGGGGTACGAGCAGTACTTC.

The chain uses TRBV6-5 and TRBJ1-6; D call uncertain. Trimming stripped 2 bases from V and 7 bases from J, with 6 bases between. This CDR3 spans 13 amino acids. Germline lookup yields CDR1 MNHEY and CDR2 SVGAGI. The CDR3 DNA reads TGTGCCAGCAGTTACCAAGAAAATTCACCCCTCCACTTT. Protein: CASSYQENSPLHF.

The chain combines TRBV20-1 with TRBJ2-1, with TRBD2 identical over 10 bases. This CDR3 contains 18 residues. Unmatched junction bases numbered 23, after V lost 6 bases and J lost 9 bases. Germline V gives CDR1 DFQATT, CDR2 SNEGSKA (reference sequence). The CDR3, as DNA: TGCAGTGCATTACCGGGACTAGCGAGAGAAGGTCCTGCGATTGAGCAGTTCTTC. It specifies CSALPGLAREGPAIEQFF.

This clonotype was recorded at least ten times. This rearrangement joins TRBV6-1 to TRBJ1-5, with D uncertain. Trimming took 4 bases from V and 3 from J, leaving 7 bases between them. CDR1 is MNHNS, CDR2 SASEGT, per germline. The CDR3 length is 13 residues. CDR3 residues: CASSVNNNQPQHF. CDR3 DNA sequence: TGTGCCAGCAGTGTTAACAACAATCAGCCCCAGCATTTT.

In its sample, this clonotype was seen many times. V usage is TRBV6-1 and J usage is TRBJ2-1; unclear D gene. Trimming took off 2 bases at V and 0 bases at J, with 8 bases between the two ends. The germline CDR1 and CDR2 sequences are MNHNS and SASEGT. This CDR3 has 15 residues. In DNA form, the CDR3 reads TGTGCCAGCAGTGAAAGTGATAGCTCCTACAATGAGCAGTTCTTC. Translating it yields CASSESDSSYNEQFF.

This clonotype was observed at least ten times. DNA for the CDR3: TGTGCCAGCAGTTCCCTAGCTAGCGATTACTATATCTACAATGAGCAGTTCTTC. It specifies CASSSLASDYYIYNEQFF. The chain recombines TRBV28 with TRBJ2-1; possible D gene TRBD2, 6 bases. V gave up 4 bases and J gave up 3 bases, with 22 bases separating them. Looked up from germline, CDR1 is MDHEN and CDR2 is SYDVKM. The CDR3 runs to 18 residues.